This TCR beta chain was profiled in a study of human T cells and chemical hapten exposure. The wider study: Patients additionally received therapeutic doses of diphenylcyclopropenone on the scalp once a week, and this continued throughout the approximately 22-week study. Patients, chiefly female, had alopecia areata, totalis or universalis.

One entry per CDR3 protein results from TCRdb running MiXCR on the RACE reads. The sample includes 95,000 or so distinct CDR3 sequences, 8% to 11% seen only once; the top ten take 2% to 2.5%. This CDR3 has 13 residues. The germline gives CDR1 DFQATT, CDR2 SNEGSKA (reference sequence). Trimming at V came to 3 bases and at J to 8 bases, leaving 3 bases not matched to a gene. Time point of the sample: patch test 1, 2 weeks after DPC sensitization. Described treatment: therapeutic diphenylcyclopropenone sensitization with weekly scalp DPC. Non-pregnant alopecia patients aged 18 to 70, suitable for DPC therapy. This clonotype occurred a few times.

The TCR sequence derives from a man in his forties with alopecia areata. Some clones in this sample may be carry-over from other donors' samples. The material was whole blood, obtained in connection with sensitization to the hapten diphenylcyclopropenone (DPC). The genes are TRBV20-1 and TRBJ2-1; 11 nucleotides align to TRBD1. The CDR3 is CSARGGQGDEQFF. CDR3 DNA sequence: TGCAGTGCTAGGGGGGGACAGGGGGATGAGCAGTTCTTC.